This record concerns one T cell receptor beta chain sequence. Antigen unknown. Germline V CDR1 and CDR2: KGHSH, LQKENI. This CDR3 is built from 15 residues. J was trimmed by 4 bases and V by 3 bases; bases with no gene match: 7. This sample was included in a study of TIL therapy for anti-PD-1-resistant metastatic lung cancer. Study as a whole: Most patients had lung adenocarcinoma. Study outcomes and limitations: Infused TIL clonotypes partially replaced the baseline blood repertoire, then decayed over months.

The immunoSEQ assay was v3. Sequencing depth was around 2.2 million read pairs for survey level, about 5-6 million for deep. Sequencing used immunoSEQ multiplex PCR; TCRdb keeps in-frame clones, though not all of them. The table lists 50,000 or so clones, 70% to 85% of them singletons. Time point indicated: pre-treatment sample, taken before nivolumab and TIL therapy. Patients were adults with stage 4 NSCLC. The sequence was obtained from a woman aged 30 to 85 with non-small cell lung cancer. The sequencing here drew on blood, taken at baseline. The chain combines TRBV18 with TRBJ2-5, with 8 bases identical to TRBD1. The CDR3 here is CASSPRTGLGETQYF. CDR3 in DNA: TGTGCCAGCTCACCGAGGACAGGGTTGGGAGAGACCCAGTACTTC. Using reference TRBV18 and TRBJ2-5 for the parts outside the CDR3, the full variable domain is NAGVMQNPRHLVRRRGQEARLRCSPMKGHSHVYWYRQLPEEGLKFMVYLQKENIIDESGMPKERFSAEFPKEGPSILRIQQVVRGDSAAYFCASSPRTGLGETQYFGPGTRLLVL.